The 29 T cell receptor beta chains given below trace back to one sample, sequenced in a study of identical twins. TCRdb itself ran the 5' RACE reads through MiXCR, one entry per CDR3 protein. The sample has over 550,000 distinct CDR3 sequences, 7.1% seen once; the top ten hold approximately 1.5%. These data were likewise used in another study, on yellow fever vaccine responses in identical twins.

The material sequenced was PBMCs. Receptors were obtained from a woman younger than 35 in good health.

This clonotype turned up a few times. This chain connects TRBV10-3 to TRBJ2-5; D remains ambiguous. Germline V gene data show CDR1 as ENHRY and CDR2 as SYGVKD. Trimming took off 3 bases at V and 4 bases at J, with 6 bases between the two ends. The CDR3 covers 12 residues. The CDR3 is CAISEGLETQYF. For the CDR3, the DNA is TGTGCCATCAGTGAAGGGCTAGAGACCCAGTACTTC.

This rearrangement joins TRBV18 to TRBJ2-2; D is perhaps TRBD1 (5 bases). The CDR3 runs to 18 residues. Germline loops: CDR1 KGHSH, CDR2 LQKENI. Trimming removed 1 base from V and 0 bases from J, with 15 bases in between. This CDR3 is CASSPQGNLAANTGELFF. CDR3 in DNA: TGTGCCAGCTCACCACAGGGGAACCTCGCTGCGAACACCGGGGAGCTGTTTTTT. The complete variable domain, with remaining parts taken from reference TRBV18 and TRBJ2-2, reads NAGVMQNPRHLVRRRGQEARLRCSPMKGHSHVYWYRQLPEEGLKFMVYLQKENIIDESGMPKERFSAEFPKEGPSILRIQQVVRGDSAAYFCASSPQGNLAANTGELFFGEGSRLTVL.

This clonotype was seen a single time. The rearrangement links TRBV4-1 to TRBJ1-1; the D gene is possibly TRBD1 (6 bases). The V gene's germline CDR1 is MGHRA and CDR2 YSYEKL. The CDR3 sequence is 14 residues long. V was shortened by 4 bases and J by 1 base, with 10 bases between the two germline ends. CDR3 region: CASSPATGNTEAFF. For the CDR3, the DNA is TGCGCCAGCAGCCCGGCGACAGGGAACACTGAAGCTTTCTTT.

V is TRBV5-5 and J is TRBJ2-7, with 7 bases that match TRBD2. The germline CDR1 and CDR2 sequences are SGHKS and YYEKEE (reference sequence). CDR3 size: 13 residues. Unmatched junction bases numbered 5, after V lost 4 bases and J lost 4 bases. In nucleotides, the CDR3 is TGTGCCAGCAGCAGGTCAGCGGGATACGAGCAGTACTTC. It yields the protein CASSRSAGYEQYF. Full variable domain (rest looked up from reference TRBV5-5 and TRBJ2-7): DAGVTQSPTHLIKTRGQQVTLRCSPISGHKSVSWYQQVLGQGPQFIFQYYEKEERGRGNFPDRFSARQFPNYSSELNVNALLLGDSALYLCASSRSAGYEQYFGPGTRLTVT.

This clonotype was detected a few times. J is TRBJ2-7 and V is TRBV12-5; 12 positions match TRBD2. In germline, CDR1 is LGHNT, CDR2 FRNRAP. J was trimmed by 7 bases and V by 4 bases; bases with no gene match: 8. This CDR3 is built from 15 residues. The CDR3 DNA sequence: TGTGCTAGTGGTTCCCGGACTAGCGGGGTACGGGAGCAGTACTTC. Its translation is CASGSRTSGVREQYF.

CDR3 nucleotides: TGTGCCACCAGCAGAGATGGACAGAGCAATCAGCCCCAGCATTTT. Its protein is CATSRDGQSNQPQHF. The chain carries TRBV15 and TRBJ1-5, with D possibly matching TRBD1 (6 bases). The CDR3 contains 15 residues. Trimming removed 0 bases at V and 1 base at J, with 7 bases between. Germline V gene sequence: CDR1 LNHNV, CDR2 YYDKDF (reference sequence). The full variable domain, its missing parts supplied by reference TRBV15 and TRBJ1-5, is DAMVIQNPRYQVTQFGKPVTLSCSQTLNHNVMYWYQQKSSQAPKLLFHYYDKDFNNEADTPDNFQSRRPNTSFCFLDIRSPGLGDTAMYLCATSRDGQSNQPQHFGDGTRLSIL.

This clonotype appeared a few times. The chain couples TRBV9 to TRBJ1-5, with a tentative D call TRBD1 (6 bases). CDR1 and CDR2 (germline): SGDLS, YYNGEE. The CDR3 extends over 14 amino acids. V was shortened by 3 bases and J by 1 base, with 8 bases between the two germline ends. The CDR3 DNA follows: TGTGCCAGCAGCGCAGGGGAAAGCAATCAGCCCCAGCATTTT. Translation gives CASSAGESNQPQHF. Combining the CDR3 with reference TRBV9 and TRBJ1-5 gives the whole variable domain DSGVTQTPKHLITATGQRVTLRCSPRSGDLSVYWYQQSLDQGLQFLIQYYNGEERAKGNILERFSAQQFPDLHSELNLSSLELGDSALYFCASSAGESNQPQHFGDGTRLSIL.

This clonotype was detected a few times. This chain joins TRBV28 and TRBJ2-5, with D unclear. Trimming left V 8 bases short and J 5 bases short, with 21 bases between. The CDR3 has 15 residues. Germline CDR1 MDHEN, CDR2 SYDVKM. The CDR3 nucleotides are TGTGCCAGCCTTAGGGATTTCGGGCTTGGGGAGACCCAGTACTTC. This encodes CASLRDFGLGETQYF. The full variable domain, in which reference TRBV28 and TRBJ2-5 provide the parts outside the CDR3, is DVKVTQSSRYLVKRTGEKVFLECVQDMDHENMFWYRQDPGLGLRLIYFSYDVKMKEKGDIPEGYSVSREKKERFSLILESASTNQTSMYLCASLRDFGLGETQYFGPGTRLLVL.

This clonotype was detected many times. The CDR3 coding sequence is TGTGCCAGCAGTGAGAAATCGGGATTATCCACAGATACGCAGTATTTT. Its translation is CASSEKSGLSTDTQYF. The rearrangement uses TRBV2 and TRBJ2-3; D may be TRBD2 (5 bases). CDR3 length: 16 residues. Looked up from germline, CDR1 is SNHLY and CDR2 is FYNNEI. V was pared by 3 bases and J by 2 bases, with 15 bases between. Together with reference TRBV2 and TRBJ2-3, the CDR3 gives the full variable domain: EPEVTQTPSHQVTQMGQEVILRCVPISNHLYFYWYRQILGQKVEFLVSFYNNEISEKSEIFDDQFSVERPDGSNFTLKIRSTKLEDSAMYFCASSEKSGLSTDTQYFGPGTRLTVL.

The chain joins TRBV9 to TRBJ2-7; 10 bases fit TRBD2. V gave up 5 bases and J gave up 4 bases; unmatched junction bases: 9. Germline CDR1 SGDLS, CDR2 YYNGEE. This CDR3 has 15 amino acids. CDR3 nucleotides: TGTGCCAGCAGTTCCGAGCGGGAGGGCCGATACGAGCAGTACTTC. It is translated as CASSSEREGRYEQYF. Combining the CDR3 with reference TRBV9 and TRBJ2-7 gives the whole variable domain DSGVTQTPKHLITATGQRVTLRCSPRSGDLSVYWYQQSLDQGLQFLIQYYNGEERAKGNILERFSAQQFPDLHSELNLSSLELGDSALYFCASSSEREGRYEQYFGPGTRLTVT.

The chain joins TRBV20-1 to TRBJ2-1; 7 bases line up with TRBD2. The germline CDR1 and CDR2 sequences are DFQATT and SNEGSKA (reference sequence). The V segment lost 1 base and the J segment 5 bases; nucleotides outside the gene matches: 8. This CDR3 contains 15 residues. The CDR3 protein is CSARVASGFNNEQFF. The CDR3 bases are TGCAGTGCTAGAGTAGCTAGCGGCTTCAACAATGAGCAGTTCTTC.

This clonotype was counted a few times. CDR3 sequence reads: CASSLGTGDYNEQFF. The CDR3, as DNA: TGTGCCAGCAGCTTGGGGACAGGGGACTACAATGAGCAGTTCTTC. The chain recombines TRBV7-7 with TRBJ2-1, with 10 nucleotides matching TRBD1. CDR1 and CDR2 (germline): SSHAT, FNYEAQ (reference sequence). Trimming at V came to 3 bases and at J to 3 bases, leaving 2 bases not matched to a gene. There are 15 residues in the CDR3. The whole variable domain, remainder taken from reference TRBV7-7 and TRBJ2-1, is GAGVSQSPRYKVTKRGQDVTLRCDPISSHATLYWYQQALGQGPEFLTYFNYEAQPDKSGLPSDRFSAERPEGSISTLTIQRTEQRDSAMYRCASSLGTGDYNEQFFGPGTRLTVL.

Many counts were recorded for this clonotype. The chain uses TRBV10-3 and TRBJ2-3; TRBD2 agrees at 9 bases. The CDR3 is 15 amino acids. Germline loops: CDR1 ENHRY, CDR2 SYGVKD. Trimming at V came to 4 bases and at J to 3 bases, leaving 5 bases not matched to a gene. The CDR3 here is CAISVGSGRTDTQYF. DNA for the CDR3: TGTGCCATCAGTGTGGGTAGCGGGAGAACAGATACGCAGTATTTT.

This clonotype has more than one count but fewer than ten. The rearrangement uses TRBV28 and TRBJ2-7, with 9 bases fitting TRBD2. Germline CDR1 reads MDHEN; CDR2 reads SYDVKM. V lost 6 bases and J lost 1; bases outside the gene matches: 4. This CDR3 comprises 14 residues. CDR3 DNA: TGTGCCAGCAGCCGTAGCGGGAGTTCCTACGAGCAGTACTTC. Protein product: CASSRSGSSYEQYF.

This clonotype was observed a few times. The CDR3: CASSEEPGAILIDTQYF. In DNA form, the CDR3 reads TGTGCCAGCAGTGAAGAGCCGGGGGCGATCTTAATCGATACGCAGTATTTT. This sequence joins TRBV6-1 and TRBJ2-3; D is perhaps TRBD1 or TRBD2 (6 bases each). Germline CDR1 is MNHNS and CDR2 is SASEGT. The CDR3 length is 17 residues. Trimming removed 1 base from V and 6 bases from J, with 20 bases in between.

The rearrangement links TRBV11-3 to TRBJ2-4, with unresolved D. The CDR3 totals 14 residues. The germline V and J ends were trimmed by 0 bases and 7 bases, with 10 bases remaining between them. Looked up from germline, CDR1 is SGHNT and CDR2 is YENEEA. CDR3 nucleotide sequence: TGTGCCAGCAGCTTAGATTTAACGATGAACATTCAGTACTTC. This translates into CASSLDLTMNIQYF.

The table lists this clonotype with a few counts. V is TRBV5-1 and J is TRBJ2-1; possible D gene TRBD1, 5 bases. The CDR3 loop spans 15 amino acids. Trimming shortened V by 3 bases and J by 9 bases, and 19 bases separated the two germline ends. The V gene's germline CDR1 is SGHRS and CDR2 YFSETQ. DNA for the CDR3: TGCGCCAGCAGCTCGACAGCTGGGGCTGGCGGTGAGCAGTTCTTC. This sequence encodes CASSSTAGAGGEQFF.

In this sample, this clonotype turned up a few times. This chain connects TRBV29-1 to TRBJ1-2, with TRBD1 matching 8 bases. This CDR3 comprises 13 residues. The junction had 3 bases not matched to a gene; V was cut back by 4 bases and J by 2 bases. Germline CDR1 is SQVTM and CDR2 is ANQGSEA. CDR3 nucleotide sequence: TGCAGCGTTGGGACAGGGCTAAACTATGGCTACACCTTC. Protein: CSVGTGLNYGYTF.

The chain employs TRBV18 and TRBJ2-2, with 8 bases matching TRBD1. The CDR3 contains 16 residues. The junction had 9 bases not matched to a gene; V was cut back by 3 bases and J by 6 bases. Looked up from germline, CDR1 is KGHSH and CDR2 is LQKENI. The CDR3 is CASSPQTGVGAGELFF. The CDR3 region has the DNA TGTGCCAGCTCACCCCAGACAGGGGTTGGCGCCGGGGAGCTGTTTTTT.

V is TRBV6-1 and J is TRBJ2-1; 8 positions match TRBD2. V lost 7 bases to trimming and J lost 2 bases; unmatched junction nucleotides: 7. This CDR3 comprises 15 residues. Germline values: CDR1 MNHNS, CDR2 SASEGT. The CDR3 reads CASKGGRGAYNEQFF. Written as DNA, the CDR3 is TGTGCCAGCAAAGGAGGGCGGGGGGCCTACAATGAGCAGTTCTTC.

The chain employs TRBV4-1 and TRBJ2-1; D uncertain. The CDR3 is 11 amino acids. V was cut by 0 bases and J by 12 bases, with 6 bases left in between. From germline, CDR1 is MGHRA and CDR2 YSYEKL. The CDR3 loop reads CASSQDSRQFF. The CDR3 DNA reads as TGCGCCAGCAGCCAAGATTCCCGGCAGTTCTTC.

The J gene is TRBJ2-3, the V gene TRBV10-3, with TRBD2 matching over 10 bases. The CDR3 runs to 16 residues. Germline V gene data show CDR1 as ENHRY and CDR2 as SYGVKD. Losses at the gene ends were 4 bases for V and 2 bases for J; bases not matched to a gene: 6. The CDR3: CAISGLAGADTDTQYF. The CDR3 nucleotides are TGTGCCATCAGTGGTCTAGCGGGAGCCGACACAGATACGCAGTATTTT.

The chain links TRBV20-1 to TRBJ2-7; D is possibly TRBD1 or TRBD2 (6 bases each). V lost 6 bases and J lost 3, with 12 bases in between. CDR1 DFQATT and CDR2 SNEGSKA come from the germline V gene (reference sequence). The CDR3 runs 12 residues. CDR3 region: CSAGGDNYEQYV. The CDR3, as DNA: TGCAGTGCAGGAGGGGACAACTACGAGCAGTACGTC.

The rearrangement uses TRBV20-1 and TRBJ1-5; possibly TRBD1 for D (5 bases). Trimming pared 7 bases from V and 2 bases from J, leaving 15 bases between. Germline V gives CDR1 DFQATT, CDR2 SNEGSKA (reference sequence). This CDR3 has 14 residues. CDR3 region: CSGARGGGNQPQHF. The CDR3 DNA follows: TGCAGTGGTGCGAGGGGAGGGGGCAATCAGCCCCAGCATTTT.

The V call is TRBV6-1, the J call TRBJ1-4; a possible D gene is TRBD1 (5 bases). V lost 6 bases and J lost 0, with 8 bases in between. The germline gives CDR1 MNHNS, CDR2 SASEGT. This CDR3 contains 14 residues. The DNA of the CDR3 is TGTGCCAGCAGCCGGACAACAACTAATGAAAAACTGTTTTTT. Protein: CASSRTTTNEKLFF.

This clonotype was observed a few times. The CDR3 reads CATTTGQAENEKLFF. The CDR3 nucleotides are TGTGCCACGACAACGGGACAGGCCGAGAATGAAAAACTGTTTTTT. The genes are TRBV10-3 and TRBJ1-4; 8 bases line up with TRBD1. The germline V gene encodes CDR1 ENHRY and CDR2 SYGVKD. This CDR3 is 15 amino acids long. Germline trimming cut 10 bases from V and 5 bases from J; bases unmatched to any gene: 12.

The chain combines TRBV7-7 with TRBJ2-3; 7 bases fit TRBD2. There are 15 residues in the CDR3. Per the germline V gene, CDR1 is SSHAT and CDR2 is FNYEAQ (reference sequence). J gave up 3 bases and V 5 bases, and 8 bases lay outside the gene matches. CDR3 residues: CASSEELAQTDTQYF. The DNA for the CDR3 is TGTGCCAGCAGCGAAGAACTAGCGCAGACAGATACGCAGTATTTT.

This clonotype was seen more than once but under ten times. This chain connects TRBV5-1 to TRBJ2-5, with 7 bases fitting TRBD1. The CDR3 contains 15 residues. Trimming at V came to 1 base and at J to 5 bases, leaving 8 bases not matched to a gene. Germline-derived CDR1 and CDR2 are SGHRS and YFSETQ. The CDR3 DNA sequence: TGCGCCAGCAGCTTGCCAGGGGGTGAACGGGAGACCCAGTACTTC. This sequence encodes CASSLPGGERETQYF.

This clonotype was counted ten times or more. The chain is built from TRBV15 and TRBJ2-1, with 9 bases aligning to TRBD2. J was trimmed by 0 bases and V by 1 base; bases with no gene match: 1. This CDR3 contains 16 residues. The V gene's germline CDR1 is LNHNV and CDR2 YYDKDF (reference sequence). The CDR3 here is CATSRVSGSSYNEQFF. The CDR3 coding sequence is TGTGCCACCAGCAGAGTTAGCGGGAGCTCCTACAATGAGCAGTTCTTC.